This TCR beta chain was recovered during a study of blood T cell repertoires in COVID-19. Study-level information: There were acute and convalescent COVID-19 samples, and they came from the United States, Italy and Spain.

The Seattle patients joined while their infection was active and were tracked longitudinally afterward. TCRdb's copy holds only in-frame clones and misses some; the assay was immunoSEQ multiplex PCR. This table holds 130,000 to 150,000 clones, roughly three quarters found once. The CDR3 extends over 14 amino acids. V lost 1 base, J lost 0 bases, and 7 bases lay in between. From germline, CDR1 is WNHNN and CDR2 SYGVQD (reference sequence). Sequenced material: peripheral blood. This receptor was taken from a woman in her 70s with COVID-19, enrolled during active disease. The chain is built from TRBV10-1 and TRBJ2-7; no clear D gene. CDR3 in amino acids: CASSEYPFSYEQYF. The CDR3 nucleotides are TGCGCCAGCAGTGAGTATCCGTTCTCCTACGAGCAGTACTTC.